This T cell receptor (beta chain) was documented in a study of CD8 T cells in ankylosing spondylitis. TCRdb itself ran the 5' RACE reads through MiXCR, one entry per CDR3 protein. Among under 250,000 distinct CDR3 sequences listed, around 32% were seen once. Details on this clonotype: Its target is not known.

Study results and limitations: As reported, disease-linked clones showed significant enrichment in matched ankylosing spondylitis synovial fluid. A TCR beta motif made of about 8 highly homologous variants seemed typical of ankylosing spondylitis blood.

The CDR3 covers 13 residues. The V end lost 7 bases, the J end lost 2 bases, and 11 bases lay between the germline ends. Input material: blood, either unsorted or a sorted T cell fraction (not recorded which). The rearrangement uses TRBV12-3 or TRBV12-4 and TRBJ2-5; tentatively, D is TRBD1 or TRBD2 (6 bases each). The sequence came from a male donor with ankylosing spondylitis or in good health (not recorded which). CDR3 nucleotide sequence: TGTGCCAGCAATCAAGGGGGGCAAGAGACCCAGTACTTC. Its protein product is CASNQGGQETQYF.